The 7 T cell receptor beta chains reported below all come from one sample, sequenced in a study of cytomegalovirus exposure and HLA in healthy donors. PCR employed 60 Vbeta and 13 Jbeta primers. Only in-frame clones appear in the TCRdb table, and some are missing; sequencing was by immunoSEQ multiplex PCR. Of fewer than 120,000 clones in the sample, about 80% were seen once. The sequencing input was PBMCs. The source of these receptors is an older woman in good health and CMV-seropositive.

The chain recombines TRBV4-1 with TRBJ2-5, with 10 positions matching TRBD2. The CDR3 has 14 residues. Germline CDR1 and CDR2: MGHRA and YSYEKL. Trimming cost V 4 bases and J 7 bases; bases outside gene matches: 6. The DNA for the CDR3 is TGCGCCAGCAGCCTAGCGGGAGGAGTTGGGACCCAGTACTTC. Its protein product is CASSLAGGVGTQYF.

The rearrangement joins TRBV7-3 to TRBJ2-1; 9 bases map to TRBD1. With V trimmed by 2 bases and J by 5 bases, 7 bases remained unmatched. Germline lookup yields CDR1 SGHTA and CDR2 FQGTGA. This CDR3 contains 16 residues. The CDR3: CASSLGWDRVDNEQFF. DNA for the CDR3: TGTGCCAGCAGCTTAGGCTGGGACAGGGTGGACAATGAGCAGTTCTTC.

The V and J genes are TRBV11-2 and TRBJ2-3; TRBD2 is a possible D gene (5 bases). The CDR3 spans 18 residues. V was pared by 4 bases and J by 2 bases, with 22 bases between. Germline V gene sequence: CDR1 SGHAT, CDR2 FQNNGV. CDR3 nucleotide sequence: TGTGCCAGCAGCTCTTTTCTTAGAAGGAGGTCCACCACAGATACGCAGTATTTT. Translated: CASSSFLRRRSTTDTQYF.

This clone was observed a handful of times. The chain joins TRBV9 to TRBJ1-3, with D possibly TRBD1 on 5 matching bases. The V gene lost 5 bases and the J gene lost 6 bases, with 15 bases spanning the gap. Germline loops: CDR1 SGDLS, CDR2 YYNGEE. The CDR3 is 14 amino acids. CDR3 protein: CASRSGGPQNTIYF. In DNA form, the CDR3 reads TGTGCCAGCAGGAGCGGGGGTCCCCAAAACACCATATATTTT. Drawing the rest from reference TRBV9 and TRBJ1-3, the complete variable domain is DSGVTQTPKHLITATGQRVTLRCSPRSGDLSVYWYQQSLDQGLQFLIQYYNGEERAKGNILERFSAQQFPDLHSELNLSSLELGDSALYFCASRSGGPQNTIYFGEGSWLTVV.

The V call is TRBV11-2, the J call TRBJ2-1; D gene ambiguous. Per the germline V gene, CDR1 is SGHAT and CDR2 is FQNNGV. The CDR3 length is 11 residues. V shed 3 bases and J shed 15 bases, with 12 bases lying between them. The CDR3 bases are TGTGCCAGCAGCTTCCGGAGTCGGATGTTCTTC. Residues: CASSFRSRMFF. Using reference TRBV11-2 and TRBJ2-1 for the parts outside the CDR3, the full variable domain is EAGVAQSPRYKIIEKRQSVAFWCNPISGHATLYWYQQILGQGPKLLIQFQNNGVVDDSQLPKDRFSAERLKGVDSTLKIQPAKLEDSAVYLCASSFRSRMFFGPGTRLTVL.

This sequence joins TRBV7-2 and TRBJ2-3, with TRBD2 as a possible D gene (6 bases). The CDR3 consists of 15 residues. V was trimmed by 3 bases and J by 5 bases, leaving 15 bases between them. Germline CDR1 and CDR2: SGHTA and FQGNSA. CDR3: CASSFSGTSLDTQYF. The CDR3 DNA reads as TGTGCCAGCAGCTTCTCCGGGACTTCCTTAGATACGCAGTATTTT.

The chain combines TRBV11-3 with TRBJ2-5; maybe TRBD2 (6 bases). Trimming shortened V by 2 bases and J by 11 bases, and 12 bases separated the two germline ends. CDR3 size: 12 residues. Per the germline V gene, CDR1 is SGHNT and CDR2 is YENEEA. The CDR3 spells CASSLSPGEQYF. The CDR3, as DNA: TGTGCCAGCAGCTTAAGCCCGGGGGAGCAGTACTTC.